The rows below give T cell receptor beta chains drawn from one sample of a study of post-analysis software for immune sequencing data. Via MiXCR, TCRdb re-called the PCR reads, giving one row per CDR3 protein. The sample includes around 770,000 distinct CDR3 sequences, roughly 46% of them seen just once. Material: blood. Receptors originate from a girl between 5 and 17 years old with multiple sclerosis. The CDR3 runs from the conserved cysteine through the conserved F or W. A D gene is named only where the DNA matches it firmly. Some rows have no size entry. The others give once, few or many, or a class for an expanded clone.

d_gene,v_gene,j_gene,abundance,CDR3nt,CDR3aa
NA,TRBV2,TRBJ1-2,NA,TGTGCCAGCAGCGCGCGGGAGGGTATCAGCTATGGCTACACCTTC,CASSAREGISYGYTF
NA,TRBV15,TRBJ2-7,NA,TGTGCCACCTCGCTGGGACCCCGCTACGAGCAGTACTTC,CATSLGPRYEQYF
TRBD2,TRBV2,TRBJ2-3,NA,TGTGCCAGCAGTGAAGGCGGGAGTCAAACAGATACGCAGTATTTT,CASSEGGSQTDTQYF
TRBD1,TRBV7-9,TRBJ2-1,few,TGTGCCAGCAGCCAGAGATCGGGACAGGGAATATACAATGAGCAGTTCTTC,CASSQRSGQGIYNEQFF
NA,TRBV9,TRBJ2-3,NA,TGTGCCAGCAGCGGAAACAGGGGCACAGATACGCAGTATTTT,CASSGNRGTDTQYF
NA,TRBV20-1,TRBJ1-2,NA,TGCAGTGCTAGAGTGGCGCAGGGAAGTGGAGGCTACACCTTC,CSARVAQGSGGYTF
NA,TRBV20-1,TRBJ2-4,few,TGCAGTGCTAGAGATACGGGGGGCGCGGACATTCAGTACTTC,CSARDTGGADIQYF
NA,TRBV7-9,TRBJ1-2,NA,TGTGCCAGCATCAAAAACTATGGCTACACCTTC,CASIKNYGYTF
NA,TRBV7-2,TRBJ1-2,NA,TGTGCCAGCAGCTTACGGGAGTCCAGGATTCCTCGTCTGGCCTATGGCTACACCTTC,CASSLRESRIPRLAYGYTF
TRBD1,TRBV12-3/TRBV12-4,TRBJ1-6,few,TGTGCCAGCAGTCCGGACAGGAGGATCGAGAATTCACCCCTCCACTTT,CASSPDRRIENSPLHF
NA,TRBV29-1,TRBJ1-2,few,TGCAGCGTTGTGGGGGGCGGCTACACCTTC,CSVVGGGYTF
NA,TRBV7-9,TRBJ1-4,NA,TGTGTCAGCACGGGTATGCAGATTAATGAAAAACTGTTTTTT,CVSTGMQINEKLFF
TRBD2,TRBV7-9,TRBJ2-2,few,TGTGCCAGCAGCTCCCCTCCGGGACTAAACACCGGGGAGCTGTTTTTT,CASSSPPGLNTGELFF
TRBD2,TRBV11-3,TRBJ2-7,NA,TGTGCCAGCAGCCGACTAGCGGGAGGGCTCTACGAGCAGTACTTC,CASSRLAGGLYEQYF
TRBD1,TRBV12-3/TRBV12-4,TRBJ1-2,NA,TGTGCCAGCAGTCCCACCCCGGGACAGGGGAGGTATGGCTACACCTTC,CASSPTPGQGRYGYTF
TRBD2,TRBV27,TRBJ2-7,few,TGTGCCAGCAGTTTCCTTGGGACTAGCGGGCGATCCTACGAGCAGTACTTC,CASSFLGTSGRSYEQYF
NA,TRBV12-3/TRBV12-4,TRBJ2-7,NA,TGTGCCAGCAGTTTAACGGGAGTGTTTTCGTACGAGCAGTACTTC,CASSLTGVFSYEQYF
TRBD1,TRBV3-1,TRBJ2-5,NA,TGTGCCAGCAGCCTTGAGGGTAGGGGGCACGAAGAGACCCAGTACTTC,CASSLEGRGHEETQYF
TRBD2,TRBV4-2,TRBJ2-7,NA,TGTGCCAGCAGCCAAGACCTAGCGGGAGTATACGAGCAGTACTTC,CASSQDLAGVYEQYF
NA,TRBV7-9,TRBJ2-1,NA,TGTGCCAGCAGTTCTGGATGGAATGAGCAGTTCTTC,CASSSGWNEQFF
TRBD2,TRBV29-1,TRBJ2-4,few,TGCAGCGTTGAAGGGGTTAGCGGGAGGGGGGACATTCAGTACTTC,CSVEGVSGRGDIQYF
NA,TRBV25-1,TRBJ1-5,few,TGTGCCAGCTCCCCCAAGGGTAGCAATCAGCCCCAGCATTTT,CASSPKGSNQPQHF
NA,TRBV7-9,TRBJ2-1,NA,TGTGCCAGCAGCTTAGAGGGCCCCCTAGCGATTGAGCAGTTCTTC,CASSLEGPLAIEQFF
TRBD2,TRBV29-1,TRBJ2-5,NA,TGCAGCGTTGAAGGAGGAGCGGGGGACCAAGAGACCCAGTACTTC,CSVEGGAGDQETQYF
NA,TRBV10-1,TRBJ2-7,NA,TGCGCCAGCAGTGTGGGCAAGAGCTACGAGCAGTACTTC,CASSVGKSYEQYF
NA,TRBV15,TRBJ2-1,few,TGTGCCACCAGCAGCATAGGCCGTATCGATACCTCCTACAATGAGCAGTTCTTC,CATSSIGRIDTSYNEQFF
NA,TRBV2,TRBJ2-7,NA,TGTGCCAGCCATCTCAAGTTCCCCTACGAGCAGTACTTC,CASHLKFPYEQYF
NA,TRBV7-8,TRBJ2-5,NA,TGTGCCAGCAGCTTAGGGGTCCTCGCGGTGGGGGAGGAGACCCAGTACTTC,CASSLGVLAVGEETQYF
NA,TRBV29-1,TRBJ2-1,few,TGCAGCGTTGAGCGGGACTACAATGAGCAGTTCTTC,CSVERDYNEQFF
NA,TRBV7-2,TRBJ2-3,NA,TGTGCCAGCAGGGTAGCCCAAAGCACGGATACGCAGTATTTT,CASRVAQSTDTQYF
TRBD2,TRBV6-2/TRBV6-3,TRBJ2-7,NA,TGTGCCAGCAGTTACACCGGGAGGATCTCCTACGAGCAGTACTTC,CASSYTGRISYEQYF